The rows below give T cell receptor beta chains drawn from one sample of a study of T cell responses to AZD1222 COVID-19 vaccine. Sequenced by immunoSEQ multiplex PCR; TCRdb stores in-frame clones only, minus some. Of approximately 120,000 clones in the sample, about 79% were seen once. The sample in question was peripheral blood, obtained 28 days after the second AZD1222 dose. Receptors were obtained from an adult who received the AZD1222 COVID-19 vaccine. CDR3s include the opening cysteine and the closing phenylalanine or tryptophan. D genes are given only for firm matches. The size of a clone is reported for some rows only, either as once, few or many, or as a class for expanded clones.

abundance,d_gene,v_gene,j_gene,CDR3nt,CDR3aa
-,TRBD2,TRBV7-2,TRBJ2-2,TGTGCCAGCAGCGTCGGACTAGCGGGGGCCGGGGAGCTGTTTTTT,CASSVGLAGAGELFF
-,-,TRBV6-1,TRBJ1-4,TGTGCCAGCAGTGAATGGGACAAATCAACTAATGAAAAACTGTTTTTT,CASSEWDKSTNEKLFF
-,-,TRBV9,TRBJ1-1,TGTGCCAGCAGCAGGGACATCCTGAACACTGAAGCTTTCTTT,CASSRDILNTEAFF
-,TRBD1,TRBV5-1,TRBJ2-3,TGCGCCAGCAGCCCGGGACAGAGCACAGATACGCAGTATTTT,CASSPGQSTDTQYF
-,TRBD1,TRBV4-1,TRBJ2-7,TGCGCCAGCAGCCAACCTACGGGACAGGCCAACTCCTACGAGCAGTACTTC,CASSQPTGQANSYEQYF
-,TRBD1,TRBV7-9,TRBJ2-2,TGTGCCAGCAGCCCTCCGGGACAGGGATACACCGGGGAGCTGTTTTTT,CASSPPGQGYTGELFF
-,-,TRBV6-5,TRBJ2-7,TGTGCCAGTCAGACAGCCGCAAATCTCGAGCAGTACTTC,CASQTAANLEQYF
-,-,TRBV19,TRBJ1-1,TGTGCCAGTAAGAGAGAGATGAACACTGAAGCTTTCTTT,CASKREMNTEAFF
-,-,TRBV6-4,TRBJ1-2,TGTGCCAGCAGTGACTCAATAGGGGCCGCGCAAGGCTACACCTTC,CASSDSIGAAQGYTF
-,-,TRBV14,TRBJ1-2,TGTGCCAGCAGCCAGCAGGGAGCTAACTATGGCTACACCTTC,CASSQQGANYGYTF
-,-,TRBV18,TRBJ1-4,TGTGCCAGCTCACCTACGCATGAAAAACTGTTTTTT,CASSPTHEKLFF
-,-,TRBV10-1,TRBJ1-1,TGCGCCAGCAGTGAATGGCAGGGGCCCGGTGAAGCTTTCTTT,CASSEWQGPGEAFF
-,-,TRBV27,TRBJ1-5,TGTGCCAGCAGTTTTCAGAGGGGGGATCAGCCCCAGCATTTT,CASSFQRGDQPQHF
-,TRBD1,TRBV6-1,TRBJ1-2,TGTGCCAGCAGTGAATACCCCGGGACAGTGCTTTGGAGAGAGGGCTACACCTTC,CASSEYPGTVLWREGYTF
-,-,TRBV19,TRBJ1-2,TGTGCCAGTAGTATAGGACCGGTTGAAGGCTACACCTTC,CASSIGPVEGYTF
-,TRBD1,TRBV9,TRBJ1-2,TGTGCCAGCAGCGTAGGCGGGACAGGGGTCTATGGCTACACCTTC,CASSVGGTGVYGYTF
few,-,TRBV27,TRBJ2-3,TGTGCCAGCAGTTTATCGGCCTCTATAGATACGCAGTATTTT,CASSLSASIDTQYF
once,TRBD2,TRBV7-2,TRBJ2-1,TGTGCCAGCAGCTTAGGTAGCGGGGGGGCCCAGGGCAATGAGCAGTTCTTC,CASSLGSGGAQGNEQFF
-,-,TRBV7-2,TRBJ2-7,TGTGCCAGCAGCTTAGGGCCCACAAGGGAGCAGTACTTC,CASSLGPTREQYF
-,TRBD1,TRBV12-5,TRBJ1-1,TGTGCTAGTGGTTTTCCGGGACAGGGCCCCACTGAAGCTTTCTTT,CASGFPGQGPTEAFF
-,-,TRBV29-1,TRBJ1-2,TGCAGCGTTGAAGACATAGACAGGAACTATGGCTACACCTTC,CSVEDIDRNYGYTF
-,-,TRBV7-2,TRBJ2-5,TGTGCCAGCAGCTTAGGTCAGGGGAAATTCCAAGAGACCCAGTACTTC,CASSLGQGKFQETQYF
-,TRBD1,TRBV28,TRBJ2-7,TGTGCCTCCCGGGACAGCTACGAGCAGTACTTC,CASRDSYEQYF